The sequence of this T cell receptor (beta chain) was determined in a study of T-cell memory formation after mild COVID-19. Study observations and caveats: Mainly CM and EM harbored the contracting CD4+ clones; mainly EMRA harbored the CD8+ ones. Contracting clones from day 15 to 85 had balanced CD4/CD8; later expanders favoured CD4+.

A word on this clonotype: Its cognate antigen is unknown.

Constant-segment primers were used for 5'RACE, and the resulting TCR alpha and TCR beta cDNA libraries carried sample barcodes and UMIs. Via MiXCR, TCRdb re-called the 5' RACE reads, giving one row per CDR3 protein. In the table there are some 130,000 distinct CDR3 sequences, 15% to 20% of which are singletons. Germline values: CDR1 MNHEY, CDR2 SMNVEV (reference sequence). V was pared by 7 bases and J by 4 bases, with 26 bases between. The CDR3 is 17 amino acids. V gene TRBV27 combines with J gene TRBJ2-7; no firm D call. The sequenced sample was PBMCs or a T cell subset sorted from them (not recorded which). The sequence derives from an adult woman who had mild COVID-19 (a few samples of this study predate the infection). Cell type and time point are not known. CDR3 residues: CASKVLAVGVQTYEQYF. CDR3 in DNA: TGTGCCAGCAAAGTACTCGCCGTTGGTGTGCAGACGTACGAGCAGTACTTC.